This T cell receptor beta chain was sequenced in a study of shared clonotypes between healthy human individuals. Trimming removed 8 bases from V and 5 bases from J, with 15 bases in between. Per germline, CDR1 WSHSY and CDR2 SAAADI. This CDR3 is built from 14 residues. Naive CD8 cells, CD45RO-negative and positively selected for CCR7, excluded terminally differentiated effector memory CD45RA+ cells. The donors, healthy adults who were HIV-negative, had experienced no recent acute infections or vaccinations. Sorted-subset replicate PCR reactions contained 200 to 250 ng DNA, corresponding to some 29,000 T cell genomes. As handled by the study authors: Sequence data from immunoSEQ were junction-only and lacked quality scores; consequently, filtering differed. Sequenced by immunoSEQ multiplex PCR; TCRdb stores in-frame clones only, minus some. That table furnishes V, J and clone size, whereas the DNA furnished D and trimming. Of around 2.1 million clones listed, around 93% were seen once; the top ten hold 1.5% to 2%.

The sequenced sample was naive CD8+ T cells from PBMCs. This sequence joins TRBV10-2 and TRBJ1-4; D may be TRBD1 (5 bases). The sequence derives from a man aged 18-30 years in good health. Some clones in this sample may be carry-over from other donors' samples. The CDR3 sequence is CASSPRGANEKLFF. As DNA, the CDR3 is TGCGCCAGCTCACCTCGGGGCGCCAATGAAAAACTGTTTTTT.